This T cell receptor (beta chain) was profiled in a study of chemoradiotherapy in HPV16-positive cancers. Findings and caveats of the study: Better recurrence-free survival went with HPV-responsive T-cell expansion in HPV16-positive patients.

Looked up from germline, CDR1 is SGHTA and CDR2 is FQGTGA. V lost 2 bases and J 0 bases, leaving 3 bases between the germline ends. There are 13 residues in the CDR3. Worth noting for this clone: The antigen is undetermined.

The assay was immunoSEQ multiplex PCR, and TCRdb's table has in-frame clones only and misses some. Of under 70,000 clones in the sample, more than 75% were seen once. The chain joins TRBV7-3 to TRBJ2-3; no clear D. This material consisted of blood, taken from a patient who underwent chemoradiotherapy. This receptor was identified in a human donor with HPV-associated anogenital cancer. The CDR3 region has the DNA TGTGCCAGCAGCTTACAAAGCACAGATACGCAGTATTTT. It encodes CASSLQSTDTQYF. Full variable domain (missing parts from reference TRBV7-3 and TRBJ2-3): GAGVSQTPSNKVTEKGKYVELRCDPISGHTALYWYRQSLGQGPEFLIYFQGTGAADDSGLPNDRFFAVRPEGSVSTLKIQRTERGDSAVYLCASSLQSTDTQYFGPGTRLTVL.